The next 8 T cell receptor beta chains were all read from a single sample in a study of human T cells and chemical hapten exposure. TCRdb independently ran MiXCR on the RACE reads; one entry per CDR3 protein. Found here are roughly 48,000 distinct CDR3 sequences, approximately 11% of them singletons; the top ten hold under 2%. Time point of the sample: patch test 1, 2 weeks after DPC sensitization. Treatment specified: therapeutic diphenylcyclopropenone sensitization with weekly scalp DPC. Total RNA extraction was carried out from unfractionated whole blood. The sequences come from whole blood, collected in connection with sensitization to the hapten diphenylcyclopropenone (DPC). Source of these receptors: a woman aged 40 to 50 with alopecia areata. Some clones in this sample may be carry-over from other donors' samples.

This clonotype appeared a few times. The V and J genes are TRBV7-9 and TRBJ1-6; no clear D gene. Germline assignment: CDR1 SEHNR and CDR2 FQNEAQ (reference sequence). This CDR3 has 12 amino acids. Trimming took 4 bases from V and 14 from J, leaving 12 bases between them. The DNA of the CDR3 is TGTGCCAGCAGCTCCGGGTCCTCCACCCTCCACTTT. Protein sequence: CASSSGSSTLHF.

The chain employs TRBV7-9 and TRBJ2-7; D unresolved. Deletions cut 4 bases from V and 1 base from J, with 14 bases between. CDR1 and CDR2 (germline): SEHNR, FQNEAQ (reference sequence). The CDR3 runs 15 residues. The CDR3 DNA reads TGTGCCAGCAGCTCACGGACGGACGTATCCTACGAGCAGTACTTC. Its protein is CASSSRTDVSYEQYF.

This clonotype has ten or more counts. The chain carries TRBV7-3 and TRBJ1-1, with D perhaps TRBD1 (6 bases). Germline V gene data show CDR1 as SGHTA and CDR2 as FQGTGA. This CDR3 is built from 14 residues. Trimming removed 6 bases from V and 1 base from J, with 12 bases in between. The CDR3, as DNA: TGTGCCAGCAGTCTGGGGGGACAGAACACTGAAGCTTTCTTT. Amino acid sequence: CASSLGGQNTEAFF.

This clonotype came up many times. The chain links TRBV29-1 to TRBJ1-5; weak D call: TRBD1 (5 bases). The CDR3 extends over 14 amino acids. The germline V gene encodes CDR1 SQVTM and CDR2 ANQGSEA. Between the trimmed V and J ends, which lost 0 bases and 6 bases, there was a span of 12 bases. The CDR3 DNA reads as TGCAGCGTTGAAGAGGGGGTGGCGGGTCAGCCCCAGCATTTT. Translation gives CSVEEGVAGQPQHF.

This chain connects TRBV28 to TRBJ1-5, with D hard to call. The germline gives CDR1 MDHEN, CDR2 SYDVKM. This CDR3 is 16 amino acids long. V dropped 7 bases and J dropped 2 bases, with 18 bases sitting between them. CDR3 sequence: CASNPMTVGGNQPQHF. Here the CDR3 DNA reads TGTGCCAGCAACCCCATGACGGTAGGAGGCAATCAGCCCCAGCATTTT. The full variable domain, completed using reference TRBV28 and TRBJ1-5, is DVKVTQSSRYLVKRTGEKVFLECVQDMDHENMFWYRQDPGLGLRLIYFSYDVKMKEKGDIPEGYSVSREKKERFSLILESASTNQTSMYLCASNPMTVGGNQPQHFGDGTRLSIL.

This clonotype has more than one count but fewer than ten. The rearrangement uses TRBV2 and TRBJ2-1; the D is unclear. Germline V gives CDR1 SNHLY, CDR2 FYNNEI. CDR3 length: 11 residues. The V end lost 4 bases, the J end lost 5 bases, and 3 bases lay between the germline ends. CDR3 DNA sequence: TGTGCCAGCAGTGTTCACAATGAGCAGTTCTTC. As protein: CASSVHNEQFF.

CDR3 region: CASSLGDRGAGYTQYF. DNA of the CDR3: TGTGCCAGCAGCCTAGGCGACAGGGGGGCCGGTTATACGCAGTATTTT. The genes are TRBV7-3 and TRBJ2-3, with TRBD1 matching over 9 bases. With V trimmed by 5 bases and J by 7 bases, 13 bases remained unmatched. Germline V CDR1 and CDR2: SGHTA, FQGTGA. The CDR3 has 16 residues.

This clonotype is a singleton in its sample. The rearrangement joins TRBV7-7 to TRBJ2-5, with 9 bases fitting TRBD1. CDR1 SSHAT and CDR2 FNYEAQ come from the germline V gene (reference sequence). This CDR3 is 14 amino acids long. J was trimmed by 4 bases and V by 5 bases; bases with no gene match: 5. The CDR3 coding sequence is TGTGCCAGCAGCCCGGAGACAGGGGGAGAGACCCAGTACTTC. This codes for CASSPETGGETQYF.